This is a list of T cell receptor beta chains from one sample in a study of neoadjuvant nivolumab and ipilimumab in lung cancer. Method: immunoSEQ multiplex PCR; TCRdb's copy keeps in-frame clones and lacks some. Among roughly 19,000 clones, 75% to 85% were seen once, and the ten largest hold less than 9%. This specimen consisted of tumor tissue, obtained after neoadjuvant nivolumab, alone or with ipilimumab, at or shortly before surgery. The receptors come from an adult with non-small cell lung cancer. The CDR3 runs from the conserved cysteine through the conserved F or W. D genes are given only for firm matches. The listing skips clone size in some rows; elsewhere it reads once, few, many or a size class.

j_call: TRBJ1-1; d_call: .; clone_size: once; v_call: TRBV28; cdr3_aa: CASSLYGKTEAFF; cdr3_nt: TGTGCCAGCAGTTTATATGGGAAAACTGAAGCTTTCTTT
j_call: TRBJ2-7; d_call: TRBD1; clone_size: .; v_call: TRBV29-1; cdr3_aa: CSVGGTGNSEQYF; cdr3_nt: TGCAGCGTTGGGGGGACAGGGAATAGCGAGCAGTACTTC
j_call: TRBJ2-6; d_call: TRBD1; clone_size: few; v_call: TRBV10-3; cdr3_aa: CAISEAGGAAGANVLTF; cdr3_nt: TGTGCCATCAGCGAAGCAGGGGGCGCAGCTGGGGCCAACGTCCTGACTTTC
j_call: TRBJ1-2; d_call: .; clone_size: .; v_call: TRBV7-2; cdr3_aa: CASSLQGAAYGYTF; cdr3_nt: TGTGCCAGCAGCTTGCAAGGGGCGGCCTATGGCTACACCTTC
j_call: TRBJ1-3; d_call: .; clone_size: .; v_call: TRBV27; cdr3_aa: CASSLSRAGNTIYF; cdr3_nt: TGTGCCAGCAGTTTGAGCAGGGCTGGAAACACCATATATTTT
j_call: TRBJ2-4; d_call: TRBD2; clone_size: .; v_call: TRBV28; cdr3_aa: CASSRSGRRENIQYF; cdr3_nt: TGTGCCAGCAGCCGTAGCGGGCGGCGGGAAAACATTCAGTACTTC
j_call: TRBJ1-5; d_call: .; clone_size: .; v_call: TRBV15; cdr3_aa: CATSRGVGDQPQHF; cdr3_nt: TGTGCCACCAGCAGAGGGGTTGGGGATCAGCCCCAGCATTTT
j_call: TRBJ2-7; d_call: TRBD2; clone_size: few; v_call: TRBV19; cdr3_aa: CASSIRISPSGGIIQYEQYF; cdr3_nt: TGTGCCAGTAGTATCCGAATTTCCCCTAGCGGGGGTATAATTCAGTACGAGCAGTACTTC
j_call: TRBJ2-7; d_call: TRBD2; clone_size: .; v_call: TRBV4-2; cdr3_aa: CASSQSRRESYEQYF; cdr3_nt: TGTGCCAGCAGCCAAAGCCGGCGGGAGTCCTACGAGCAGTACTTC
j_call: TRBJ2-5; d_call: .; clone_size: .; v_call: TRBV7-2; cdr3_aa: CASSFLICRGYVETQYF; cdr3_nt: TGTGCCAGCAGCTTTCTAATATGCCGAGGGTACGTCGAGACCCAGTACTTC
j_call: TRBJ2-1; d_call: .; clone_size: .; v_call: TRBV20-1; cdr3_aa: CSAGVEEQFF; cdr3_nt: TGCAGTGCCGGAGTGGAAGAGCAGTTCTTC
j_call: TRBJ1-5; d_call: .; clone_size: few; v_call: TRBV19; cdr3_aa: CASSIDRITRYSNQPQHF; cdr3_nt: TGTGCCAGTAGTATTGACAGGATCACCCGCTATAGCAATCAGCCCCAGCATTTT
j_call: TRBJ2-3; d_call: .; clone_size: .; v_call: TRBV7-3; cdr3_aa: CASRPNSGTGDTQYF; cdr3_nt: TGTGCCAGCAGACCAAATAGCGGGACAGGAGATACGCAGTATTTT
j_call: TRBJ2-2; d_call: TRBD2; clone_size: .; v_call: TRBV10-1; cdr3_aa: CATSSGTSGRGGELFF; cdr3_nt: TGCGCCACATCCTCCGGGACTAGCGGGAGAGGGGGGGAGCTGTTTTTT
j_call: TRBJ2-4; d_call: TRBD2; clone_size: .; v_call: TRBV5-6; cdr3_aa: CASGLQGGSNIQYF; cdr3_nt: TGTGCCAGCGGCCTCCAGGGAGGGTCGAACATTCAGTACTTC
j_call: TRBJ2-1; d_call: .; clone_size: .; v_call: TRBV11-2; cdr3_aa: CASSFRDRGTAGPYNEQFF; cdr3_nt: TGTGCCAGCAGCTTCCGAGACAGGGGTACAGCGGGACCCTACAATGAGCAGTTCTTC
j_call: TRBJ2-1; d_call: .; clone_size: once; v_call: TRBV27; cdr3_aa: CASGVSYNEQFF; cdr3_nt: TGTGCCAGCGGAGTCTCCTACAATGAGCAGTTCTTC
j_call: TRBJ2-3; d_call: TRBD2; clone_size: .; v_call: TRBV25-1; cdr3_aa: CASGSGGTDTQYF; cdr3_nt: TGTGCCAGCGGGAGCGGGGGCACAGATACGCAGTATTTT
j_call: TRBJ2-2; d_call: TRBD2; clone_size: few; v_call: TRBV18; cdr3_aa: CASSPNLAGSNTGELFF; cdr3_nt: TGTGCCAGCTCACCAAACCTAGCGGGTTCGAACACCGGGGAGCTGTTTTTT
j_call: TRBJ1-2; d_call: .; clone_size: .; v_call: TRBV2; cdr3_aa: CASSARSGGYTF; cdr3_nt: TGTGCCAGCAGTGCGCGGTCTGGGGGCTACACCTTC
j_call: TRBJ2-3; d_call: .; clone_size: medium-sized; v_call: TRBV9; cdr3_aa: CASSARGVRGDTQYF; cdr3_nt: TGTGCCAGCAGCGCCCGGGGTGTGCGAGGTGATACGCAGTATTTT
j_call: TRBJ2-4; d_call: .; clone_size: .; v_call: TRBV6-1; cdr3_aa: CASGGHQALNIQYF; cdr3_nt: TGTGCCAGCGGGGGACACCAAGCCCTAAACATTCAGTACTTC
j_call: TRBJ2-2; d_call: .; clone_size: few; v_call: TRBV28; cdr3_aa: CASSATGNTGELFF; cdr3_nt: TGTGCCAGCAGTGCGACAGGGAACACCGGGGAGCTGTTTTTT
j_call: TRBJ2-3; d_call: .; clone_size: .; v_call: TRBV5-1; cdr3_aa: CASSLAEDTQYF; cdr3_nt: TGCGCCAGCAGCTTGGCAGAAGATACGCAGTATTTT
j_call: TRBJ1-2; d_call: .; clone_size: .; v_call: TRBV11-2; cdr3_aa: CASSLNRLGYTF; cdr3_nt: TGTGCCAGCAGCTTAAATCGGCTTGGCTACACCTTC
j_call: TRBJ2-7; d_call: .; clone_size: .; v_call: TRBV4-2; cdr3_aa: CASSQDASSHGQYF; cdr3_nt: TGTGCCAGCAGCCAAGATGCTAGTTCCCACGGGCAGTACTTC
j_call: TRBJ2-1; d_call: .; clone_size: large; v_call: TRBV9; cdr3_aa: CASSPEGEGLRGERQFF; cdr3_nt: TGTGCCAGCAGCCCCGAGGGGGAGGGACTTCGTGGAGAGAGGCAGTTCTTC
j_call: TRBJ2-7; d_call: TRBD1; clone_size: .; v_call: TRBV6-1; cdr3_aa: CASESGQGPLREQYF; cdr3_nt: TGTGCCAGCGAAAGCGGACAGGGACCGTTACGGGAGCAGTACTTC
j_call: TRBJ2-1; d_call: TRBD1; clone_size: .; v_call: TRBV6-4; cdr3_aa: CASSHDRVGLNEQFF; cdr3_nt: TGTGCCAGCAGTCATGACAGGGTCGGTCTGAATGAGCAGTTCTTC
j_call: TRBJ1-2; d_call: TRBD1; clone_size: .; v_call: TRBV5-5; cdr3_aa: CASSLAGGSGYTF; cdr3_nt: TGTGCCAGCAGCTTGGCAGGGGGAAGTGGCTACACCTTC
j_call: TRBJ2-1; d_call: .; clone_size: .; v_call: TRBV10-2; cdr3_aa: CASSTGIEQFF; cdr3_nt: TGCGCCAGCAGCACAGGGATTGAGCAGTTCTTC
j_call: TRBJ2-7; d_call: .; clone_size: .; v_call: TRBV5-1; cdr3_aa: CASSTGALPFEQYF; cdr3_nt: TGCGCCAGCAGTACTGGGGCTCTTCCGTTCGAGCAGTACTTC
j_call: TRBJ1-4; d_call: .; clone_size: .; v_call: TRBV27; cdr3_aa: CASTKFWGEKLFF; cdr3_nt: TGTGCCAGCACTAAGTTCTGGGGGGAAAAACTGTTTTTT
j_call: TRBJ2-3; d_call: .; clone_size: .; v_call: TRBV7-3; cdr3_aa: CASSPTGPDTQYF; cdr3_nt: TGTGCCAGCAGTCCAACAGGTCCAGATACGCAGTATTTT
j_call: TRBJ2-7; d_call: .; clone_size: .; v_call: TRBV11-3; cdr3_aa: CASSLGAGNEQYF; cdr3_nt: TGTGCCAGCAGCTTGGGGGCCGGGAACGAGCAGTACTTC
j_call: TRBJ1-1; d_call: .; clone_size: few; v_call: TRBV5-1; cdr3_aa: CASRSGAEAFF; cdr3_nt: TGCGCCAGCAGATCCGGTGCTGAAGCTTTCTTT
j_call: TRBJ1-3; d_call: .; clone_size: .; v_call: TRBV5-6; cdr3_aa: CASSSGAHSGNTIYF; cdr3_nt: TGTGCCAGCAGCTCTGGGGCCCACTCTGGAAACACCATATATTTT
j_call: TRBJ1-3; d_call: TRBD1; clone_size: .; v_call: TRBV15; cdr3_aa: CATSREGTGGNTIYF; cdr3_nt: TGTGCCACCAGCAGAGAAGGGACAGGGGGAAACACCATATATTTT
j_call: TRBJ1-4; d_call: TRBD1; clone_size: .; v_call: TRBV4-3; cdr3_aa: CASSQDSGTGFEKLFF; cdr3_nt: TGCGCCAGCAGCCAAGACTCCGGGACAGGGTTTGAAAAACTGTTTTTT
j_call: TRBJ2-7; d_call: .; clone_size: .; v_call: TRBV15; cdr3_aa: CATYGGGYEQYF; cdr3_nt: TGTGCCACCTACGGGGGAGGCTACGAGCAGTACTTC
j_call: TRBJ1-5; d_call: TRBD1; clone_size: .; v_call: TRBV27; cdr3_aa: CASSPGDRGSNQPQHF; cdr3_nt: TGTGCCAGCAGCCCCGGAGACAGGGGAAGCAATCAGCCCCAGCATTTT
j_call: TRBJ2-3; d_call: .; clone_size: few; v_call: TRBV18; cdr3_aa: CASSPQVADTQYF; cdr3_nt: TGTGCCAGCTCCCCGCAGGTGGCGGATACGCAGTATTTT
j_call: TRBJ1-3; d_call: .; clone_size: once; v_call: TRBV9; cdr3_aa: CASSVGQSSGNTIYF; cdr3_nt: TGTGCCAGCAGCGTAGGCCAGAGCTCTGGAAACACCATATATTTT
j_call: TRBJ1-5; d_call: TRBD1; clone_size: .; v_call: TRBV28; cdr3_aa: CASRKPGQGYQPQHF; cdr3_nt: TGTGCCAGCCGAAAACCGGGACAGGGTTATCAGCCCCAGCATTTT
j_call: TRBJ2-5; d_call: .; clone_size: .; v_call: TRBV7-7; cdr3_aa: CASSLPRSPGARQETQYF; cdr3_nt: TGTGCCAGCAGCCTCCCTAGGTCCCCGGGGGCTCGGCAAGAGACCCAGTACTTC
j_call: TRBJ2-1; d_call: .; clone_size: medium-sized; v_call: TRBV5-8; cdr3_aa: CASSLVGGPYNEQFF; cdr3_nt: TGTGCCAGCAGCTTGGTAGGGGGGCCTTACAATGAGCAGTTCTTC
j_call: TRBJ2-5; d_call: .; clone_size: .; v_call: TRBV5-1; cdr3_aa: CASSPNSDSWLETQYF; cdr3_nt: TGCGCCAGCAGCCCCAATTCGGATTCTTGGCTGGAGACCCAGTACTTC
j_call: TRBJ2-1; d_call: .; clone_size: .; v_call: TRBV6-6; cdr3_aa: CASSPGANEQFF; cdr3_nt: TGTGCCAGCAGCCCCGGGGCTAATGAGCAGTTCTTC
j_call: TRBJ1-1; d_call: .; clone_size: once; v_call: TRBV15; cdr3_aa: CATSRDLRVTEAFF; cdr3_nt: TGTGCCACCAGCAGAGATCTAAGGGTAACTGAAGCTTTCTTT
j_call: TRBJ1-2; d_call: TRBD1; clone_size: .; v_call: TRBV30; cdr3_aa: CAWIRQGFSSGYTF; cdr3_nt: TGTGCCTGGATCCGACAGGGATTCTCCTCTGGCTACACCTTC
j_call: TRBJ2-4; d_call: .; clone_size: .; v_call: TRBV5-4; cdr3_aa: CASSLEGSGGPLAKNIQYF; cdr3_nt: TGTGCCAGCAGCTTGGAGGGGTCGGGGGGCCCACTGGCCAAAAACATTCAGTACTTC
j_call: TRBJ2-1; d_call: .; clone_size: .; v_call: TRBV27; cdr3_aa: CASSLFLNRGNEQFF; cdr3_nt: TGTGCCAGCAGTTTATTCCTGAACCGAGGGAATGAGCAGTTCTTC
j_call: TRBJ1-4; d_call: .; clone_size: .; v_call: TRBV5-6; cdr3_aa: CASSLALSNEKLFF; cdr3_nt: TGTGCCAGCAGCCTTGCTTTATCTAATGAAAAACTGTTTTTT
j_call: TRBJ1-2; d_call: TRBD1; clone_size: .; v_call: TRBV5-6; cdr3_aa: CASSLGQGVGYTF; cdr3_nt: TGTGCCAGCAGCTTGGGACAGGGGGTTGGCTACACCTTC
j_call: TRBJ2-7; d_call: .; clone_size: .; v_call: TRBV5-6; cdr3_aa: CASSFRAPGRNEQYF; cdr3_nt: TGTGCCAGCAGCTTTCGGGCCCCCGGGAGAAACGAGCAGTACTTC
j_call: TRBJ2-7; d_call: TRBD2; clone_size: .; v_call: TRBV5-1; cdr3_aa: CASSLGLAGVDEQYF; cdr3_nt: TGCGCCAGCAGCTTGGGACTAGCGGGGGTCGACGAGCAGTACTTC